Shown below are 24 T cell receptor beta chains from a single sample sequenced in a study of shared clonotypes between healthy human individuals (dated by TCRdb to the early 2020s). Libraries were made using the immunoSEQ multiplex PCR assay. TCRdb took over this immuneACCESS table, retaining in-frame rearrangements with V and J assigned. Such tables are incomplete; in checked studies, under half of the missing clones stem from an unresolved V gene, and the remainder is unexplained. Across this sample there are roughly 700,000 clones, with less than 85% seen only once. The ten largest clones capture approximately 1.7% of the sample. Material: memory CD4+ T cells sorted from blood. In light of the paper, this sample's cell subset or site label describes: CD45RA-negative fraction. Receptors originate from a woman in her 30s in good health.

In its sample, this clone was seen a few times. This chain links TRBV6-5 with TRBJ1-5, with D hard to call. Trimming took off 2 bases at V and 4 bases at J, with 12 bases between the two ends. This CDR3 is built from 15 residues. The germline gives CDR1 MNHEY, CDR2 SVGAGI. CDR3 protein: CASSYRPGANQPQHF. CDR3 DNA sequence: TGTGCCAGCAGTTACCGGCCCGGAGCTAATCAGCCCCAGCATTTT.

The chain joins TRBV5-1 to TRBJ2-6; 7 nucleotides line up with TRBD1. The germline V gene has CDR1 SGHRS and CDR2 YFSETQ. The CDR3 loop spans 17 amino acids. Trimming removed 1 base from V and 2 bases from J; junction bases left unmatched: 6. CDR3 nucleotides: TGCGCCAGCAGCTTGTACGTCAGGGGGACTGGGGCCAACGTCCTGACTTTC. Protein: CASSLYVRGTGANVLTF.

V usage is TRBV6-5 and J usage is TRBJ1-5, with D maybe TRBD1 (5 bases). Germline V gene data show CDR1 as MNHEY and CDR2 as SVGAGI. This CDR3 spans 14 amino acids. V was cut by 6 bases and J by 6 bases, with 15 bases left in between. CDR3 DNA: TGTGCCAGCAGCGCAAGGGGTATGTCTCAGCCCCAGCATTTT. Protein sequence: CASSARGMSQPQHF.

This chain links TRBV13 with TRBJ2-1; maybe TRBD1 (5 bases). CDR3 length equals 15 residues. V was clipped by 3 bases and J by 4 bases, with 13 bases between them. Per germline, CDR1 PRHDT and CDR2 FYEKMQ (reference sequence). CDR3 sequence reads: CASSFTGDRYNEQFF. The CDR3 nucleotides read TGTGCCAGCAGCTTTACAGGAGACCGATACAATGAGCAGTTCTTC.

V usage is TRBV12-2 and J usage is TRBJ2-1; whether TRBD2, the table's D call, matches the DNA was not checked. TRBV12-2 is given as a pseudogene. This CDR3 spans 17 amino acids. The CDR3 region has the DNA TGTGCAAGTCGCTCGGGACTAGCGGGAGGATCCTACAATGAGCAGTTCTTC. It codes for CASRSGLAGGSYNEQFF.

This clone was observed a handful of times. The V call is TRBV28, the J call TRBJ2-3; 9 bases map to TRBD2. The CDR3 is made up of 16 amino acids. Germline trimming cut 5 bases from V and 3 bases from J; bases unmatched to any gene: 9. Germline V gene lookup returns CDR1 MDHEN and CDR2 SYDVKM. The CDR3 sequence is CASSGVAGVPTDTQYF. CDR3 coding DNA: TGTGCCAGCAGTGGGGTAGCGGGAGTCCCGACAGATACGCAGTATTTT.

This rearrangement joins TRBV5-8 to TRBJ2-2, with 12 bases lining up with TRBD2. From germline, CDR1 is SGHTS and CDR2 YDEGEE. This CDR3 is 15 amino acids long. Unmatched junction bases numbered 5, after V lost 5 bases and J lost 6 bases. Here the CDR3 reads CASRIRTSGAGELFF. The CDR3 DNA is TGTGCCAGCAGAATAAGGACTAGCGGGGCCGGGGAGCTGTTTTTT.

The rearrangement links TRBV6-5 to TRBJ1-4, with D possibly being TRBD1 (6 bases). Germline CDR1 and CDR2: MNHEY and SVGAGI. CDR3 length: 14 amino acids. The germline V and J ends were trimmed by 5 bases and 3 bases, with 10 bases remaining between them. The CDR3 DNA is TGTGCCAGCAGTCGGACAGCATCTAATGAAAAACTGTTTTTT. Its protein is CASSRTASNEKLFF.

The sample holds a few counts of this clone. This chain joins TRBV28 and TRBJ1-6; 8 bases fit TRBD1. The V and J ends lost 4 bases and 7 bases, in that order; junction bases with no gene match: 3. Germline V gene lookup returns CDR1 MDHEN and CDR2 SYDVKM. CDR3 length: 14 amino acids. This CDR3 is CASSSRGLNSPLHF. CDR3 DNA: TGTGCCAGCAGTTCCAGGGGGCTGAATTCACCCCTCCACTTT.

The V call is TRBV19, the J call TRBJ1-1; D perhaps matches TRBD1 (6 bases). There are 19 residues in the CDR3. Trimming left V 4 bases short and J 0 bases short, with 24 bases between. Per germline, CDR1 LNHDA and CDR2 SQIVND (reference sequence). The CDR3 loop is CASSTPTGRNRPMNTEAFF. In nucleotides, the CDR3 is TGTGCCAGTAGTACCCCGACAGGCCGGAACCGTCCTATGAACACTGAAGCTTTCTTT.

This clone has at least ten counts. V gene TRBV7-9 combines with J gene TRBJ2-1; no firm D call. V was cut by 5 bases and J by 8 bases, with 10 bases left in between. The CDR3 contains 12 residues. Germline V gives CDR1 SEHNR, CDR2 FQNEAQ (reference sequence). DNA of the CDR3: TGTGCCAGCAGCCCTAGTTGGTATGAGCAGTTCTTC. Its protein product is CASSPSWYEQFF. The variable domain in full, with the rest retrieved from reference TRBV7-9 and TRBJ2-1, is DTGVSQNPRHKITKRGQNVTFRCDPISEHNRLYWYRQTLGQGPEFLTYFQNEAQLEKSRLLSDRFSAERPKGSFSTLEIQRTEQGDSAMYLCASSPSWYEQFFGPGTRLTVL.

The V gene is TRBV29-1, the J gene TRBJ2-7; 9 nucleotides agree with TRBD2. The CDR3 consists of 14 residues. Unmatched junction bases numbered 11, after V lost 4 bases and J lost 7 bases. Per germline, CDR1 SQVTM and CDR2 ANQGSEA. CDR3: CSVGGAGGFREQYF. The DNA for the CDR3 is TGCAGCGTTGGAGGTGCGGGAGGGTTTCGAGAGCAGTACTTC.

Turning to this clone: Other nucleotide sequences from this sample produce the same CDR3. V usage is TRBV6-5 and J usage is TRBJ2-7, with unresolved D. Germline V CDR1 and CDR2: MNHEY, SVGAGI. CDR3 length: 14 amino acids. V lost 6 bases and J 6 bases, leaving 18 bases between the germline ends. The CDR3 coding sequence is TGTGCCAGCAGCCACGTGGTAGCCTCTTCCGAGCAGTACTTC. Protein product: CASSHVVASSEQYF.

The rearrangement joins TRBV19 to TRBJ1-4, with unresolved D. Germline values: CDR1 LNHDA, CDR2 SQIVND (reference sequence). CDR3 size: 15 residues. The V gene lost 1 base and the J gene lost 8 bases, with 14 bases spanning the gap. Here the CDR3 reads CASSIGPRSNEKLFF. CDR3 nucleotide sequence: TGTGCCAGTAGTATAGGTCCCAGGTCCAACGAAAAACTGTTTTTT.

This chain connects TRBV18 to TRBJ2-4, with 10 nucleotides matching TRBD1. The CDR3 totals 16 residues. V gave up 6 bases and J gave up 1 base; unmatched junction bases: 6. CDR1 is KGHSH, CDR2 LQKENI, per germline. The CDR3, as DNA: TGTGCCAGCTCCCCCGGGACAGGGGTGGCCAAAAACATTCAGTACTTC. This codes for CASSPGTGVAKNIQYF.

The sample holds many counts of this clone. The identical CDR3 is also encoded by other nucleotide sequences in the sample. The chain uses TRBV5-1 and TRBJ2-1; possible D gene TRBD2, 5 bases. Trimming removed 0 bases at V and 3 bases at J, with 7 bases between. The CDR3 contains 14 residues. CDR1 is SGHRS, CDR2 YFSETQ, per germline. This chain's CDR3 is CASSLEGGYNEQFF. In nucleotides, the CDR3 is TGCGCCAGCAGCTTGGAAGGAGGCTACAATGAGCAGTTCTTC.

The V call is TRBV27, the J call TRBJ2-1; the match to TRBD2 covers 9 bases. This CDR3 comprises 15 residues. CDR1 is MNHEY, CDR2 SMNVEV, per germline (reference sequence). With 2 bases clipped from V and 6 bases from J, the junction kept 5 bases outside the gene matches. The CDR3 loop is CASSLLAGISNEQFF. DNA for the CDR3: TGTGCCAGCAGTTTACTAGCGGGAATATCCAATGAGCAGTTCTTC.

V usage is TRBV9 and J usage is TRBJ2-3, with TRBD2 as a possible D gene (5 bases). V was clipped by 3 bases and J by 4 bases, with 18 bases between them. The CDR3 covers 16 residues. CDR1 and CDR2 (germline): SGDLS, YYNGEE. CDR3 coding DNA: TGTGCCAGCAGCGGAAAGGGAGCTATTAGCGCAGATACGCAGTATTTT. Its translation: CASSGKGAISADTQYF.

This rearrangement joins TRBV18 to TRBJ1-3; no clear D. The length of the CDR3 is 17 residues. Germline V gene sequence: CDR1 KGHSH, CDR2 LQKENI. Deletions cut 3 bases from V and 2 bases from J, with 17 bases between. CDR3 nucleotide sequence: TGTGCCAGCTCACCCCGCGGACTCTCCGTCGCTGGAAACACCATATATTTT. Translated, it gives CASSPRGLSVAGNTIYF.

This rearrangement joins TRBV25-1 to TRBJ2-5; TRBD2 might be the D (5 bases). Germline values: CDR1 MGHDK, CDR2 SYGVNS. The CDR3 loop spans 14 amino acids. The V and J ends lost 8 bases and 1 base respectively, with 14 bases between them. Here the CDR3 DNA reads TGTGCCAGCTCTACCGAGAGGGCCCAAGAGACCCAGTACTTC. This codes for CASSTERAQETQYF.

J is TRBJ2-2 and V is TRBV19; D might be TRBD1 or TRBD2, each matching 6 bases. V was shortened by 6 bases and J by 3 bases, with 14 bases between the two germline ends. This CDR3 has 15 residues. CDR1 is LNHDA and CDR2 is SQIVND in the germline V gene (reference sequence). The CDR3 loop reads CASRRGRPDTGELFF. For the CDR3, the DNA is TGTGCCAGTAGAAGGGGGAGGCCCGACACCGGGGAGCTGTTTTTT.

V gene TRBV5-1 combines with J gene TRBJ2-5; 10 bases line up with TRBD2. CDR1 and CDR2 (germline): SGHRS, YFSETQ. This CDR3 has 15 residues. The V segment lost 0 bases and the J segment 4 bases; nucleotides outside the gene matches: 3. For the CDR3, the DNA is TGCGCCAGCAGCTTGGCCCTAGCGGGGGTAGAGACCCAGTACTTC. Protein sequence: CASSLALAGVETQYF.

Points on this clone: The same CDR3 is also encoded by other DNA sequences in this sample. The V gene is TRBV28, the J gene TRBJ2-1, with D perhaps matching TRBD2 (5 bases). Germline V gives CDR1 MDHEN, CDR2 SYDVKM. Trimming left V 6 bases short and J 2 bases short, with 8 bases between. This CDR3 contains 13 residues. The DNA of the CDR3 is TGTGCCAGCAGACCCGGGACCTACAATGAGCAGTTCTTC. Its protein is CASRPGTYNEQFF.

This sequence joins TRBV7-2 and TRBJ1-1; TRBD1 matches at 7 bases. V trimming: 5 bases; J trimming: 0 bases; junction bases outside the gene matches: 18. CDR1 is SGHTA and CDR2 is FQGNSA in the germline V gene. The CDR3 extends over 19 amino acids. The CDR3 region is CASSTPLERGLLMNTEAFF. The CDR3 nucleotides read TGTGCCAGCAGCACGCCCTTAGAGAGGGGGCTCCTGATGAACACTGAAGCTTTCTTT.